This T cell receptor beta chain came from a study of blood T cell repertoires in COVID-19 (dated by TCRdb to 2020 to 2022). For the wider study: The collaborator samples originated in the United States, Italy and Spain and spanned the acute and convalescent phases of COVID-19. The material from the prospective study consisted of cDNA or gDNA derived from T cells, B-cell-depleted T cells, or PBMCs. The dataset comprised deeply sampled blood TCRbeta repertoires from subjects exposed to, actively infected with, or recovered from COVID-19. The repertoires were made available in a free public database intended to serve as a resource for research on the immune response to SARS-CoV-2. Samples came from the ongoing ImmuneRACE study (first 160 participants) plus 1,254 subjects from 6 global collaborators. Sample metadata almost always included a de-identified subject ID, COVID-19 status, age in years and sex. Where available, HLA class I and class II types were taken from metadata supplied by the sample provider and were not determined by assay-based typing.

Whole blood was collected in K2EDTA tubes by collaborating institutions according to the institutions' own protocols. Collaborator samples were shipped for TCRbeta analysis as frozen whole blood, isolated PBMCs, or DNA extracted from either sample type. For this clone: The clone's antigen remains unknown. Per-base quality was not reported, and no clone a single base away is much larger than it.

Study-wide findings and limitations: How much clinical and demographic metadata was included differed by source and by participant, and the metadata was provided uncurated.

The immunoSEQ Assay, a bias-controlled multiplex PCR, was used to amplify TCRbeta CDR3 regions from genomic DNA. The paper's processing steps were these. Within the assay, amplification of reference gene primers was used to estimate how many nucleated cells each sample contained. To quantify the absolute abundance of each unique TCRbeta CDR3 rearrangement, sequence reads were collapsed and filtered. For each sample, productive Simpson clonality was calculated as the square root of Simpson's diversity index across productive rearrangements. TCRdb limited this immuneACCESS table to in-frame rearrangements with V and J called. A share of clones is missing; checked studies link under half to unresolved V genes, and the rest is unexplained. The V and J calls and clone size are taken from that table; D and trimming were inferred from the DNA. The sample table records 120,000 to 150,000 clones; more than 75% of these occur just once. About 12% of the sample goes to the ten largest clones.

The CDR1 and CDR2 encoded by the germline V gene are SGHRS and YFSETQ. The CDR3 runs 16 amino acids, cysteine and phenylalanine included. Just the 48-base CDR3 DNA is kept, in frame starting at base 1. Unmatched junction bases come to 7, with V trimmed by 0 bases and J by 9 bases. The chain uses TRBV5-1 and TRBJ1-6; TRBD1 lines up with 9 middle nucleotides. What was sequenced was peripheral blood. This clonotype was sampled from a man of 80 years or more with acute or convalescent COVID-19. This receptor has the CDR3 CASSLAKTGGFSPLHF. The nucleotide sequence is given as TGCGCCAGCAGCTTGGCCAAGACAGGGGGTTTTTCACCCCTCCACTTT. Where the CDR3 stops, the reference TRBV5-1 and TRBJ1-6 genes take over; the full variable domain is KAGVTQTPRYLIKTRGQQVTLSCSPISGHRSVSWYQQTPGQGLQFLFEYFSETQRNKGNFPGRFSGRQFSNSRSEMNVSTLELGDSALYLCASSLAKTGGFSPLHFGNGTRLTVT.